This T cell receptor (beta chain) was identified in a study of OX40 agonist ivuxolimab in advanced cancers. For the study at large: The mean age was approximately 56 years, ranging from 23 to 79, with approximately 83% of participants male. Three patients, one with hepatocellular carcinoma and two with cutaneous melanoma, achieved partial responses.

Looked up from germline, CDR1 is MNHEY and CDR2 is SMNVEV (reference sequence). V lost 3 bases, J lost 4 bases, and 4 bases lay in between. The CDR3 runs 12 residues. Clones were sequenced by immunoSEQ multiplex PCR, and TCRdb holds only the in-frame ones, with some missing. There are approximately 68,000 clones in the sample; under 95% occur only once, and approximately 9.3% lies in the top ten. People who had autoimmune disease history or systemic immunosuppression were excluded. The count of this clone is one. Sequences were derived from CD4+ or CD8+ T cells sorted from blood, sampled in a trial of the OX40 agonist ivuxolimab. The sequence derives from an adult with an advanced solid tumor such as melanoma, head and neck, liver or kidney cancer. The chain is built from TRBV27 and TRBJ1-5; D is unclear. The CDR3 protein is CASSFLNQPQHF. CDR3 bases: TGTGCCAGCAGTTTCCTGAATCAGCCCCAGCATTTT.